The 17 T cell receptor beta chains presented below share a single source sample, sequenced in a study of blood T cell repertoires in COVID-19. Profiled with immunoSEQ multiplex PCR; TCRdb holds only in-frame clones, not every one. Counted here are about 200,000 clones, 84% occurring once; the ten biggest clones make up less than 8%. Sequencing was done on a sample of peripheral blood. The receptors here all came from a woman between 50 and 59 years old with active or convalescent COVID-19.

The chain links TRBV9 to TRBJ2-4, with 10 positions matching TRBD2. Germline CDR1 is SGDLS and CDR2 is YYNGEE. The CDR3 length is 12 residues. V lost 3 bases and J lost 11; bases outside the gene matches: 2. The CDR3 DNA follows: TGTGCCAGCAGCGAGCTAGCGGGAGTTCAGTACTTC. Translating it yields CASSELAGVQYF.

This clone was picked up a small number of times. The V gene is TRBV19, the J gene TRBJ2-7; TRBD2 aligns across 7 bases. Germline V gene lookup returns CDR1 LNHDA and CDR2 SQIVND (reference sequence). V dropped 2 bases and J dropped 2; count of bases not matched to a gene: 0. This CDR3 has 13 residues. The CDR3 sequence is CASSISGTYEQYF. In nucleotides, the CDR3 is TGTGCCAGTAGTATAAGCGGGACCTACGAGCAGTACTTC.

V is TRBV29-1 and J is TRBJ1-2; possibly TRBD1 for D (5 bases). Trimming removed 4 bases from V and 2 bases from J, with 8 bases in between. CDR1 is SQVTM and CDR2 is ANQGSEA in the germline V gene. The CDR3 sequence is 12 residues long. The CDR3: CSVAQGNYGYTF. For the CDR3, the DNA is TGCAGCGTTGCCCAGGGAAACTATGGCTACACCTTC.

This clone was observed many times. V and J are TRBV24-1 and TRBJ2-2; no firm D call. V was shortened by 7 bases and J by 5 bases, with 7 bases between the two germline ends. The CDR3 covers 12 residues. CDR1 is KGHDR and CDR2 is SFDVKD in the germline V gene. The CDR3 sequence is CATSLSTGELFF. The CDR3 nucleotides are TGTGCCACCAGCCTATCTACCGGGGAGCTGTTTTTT.

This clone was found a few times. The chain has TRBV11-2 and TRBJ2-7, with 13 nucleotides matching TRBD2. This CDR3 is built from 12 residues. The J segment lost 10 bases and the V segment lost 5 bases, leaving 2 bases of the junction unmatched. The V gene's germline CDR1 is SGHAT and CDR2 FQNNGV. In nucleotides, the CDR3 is TGTGCCAGCAGCACGGGACTAGCGGGACAGTACGTC. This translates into CASSTGLAGQYV.

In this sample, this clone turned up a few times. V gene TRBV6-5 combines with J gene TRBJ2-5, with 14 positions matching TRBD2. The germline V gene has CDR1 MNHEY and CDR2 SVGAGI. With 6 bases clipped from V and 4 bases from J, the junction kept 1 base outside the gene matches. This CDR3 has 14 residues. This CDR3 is CASSGTSGGETQYF. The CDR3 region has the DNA TGTGCCAGCAGCGGGACTAGCGGGGGAGAGACCCAGTACTTC.

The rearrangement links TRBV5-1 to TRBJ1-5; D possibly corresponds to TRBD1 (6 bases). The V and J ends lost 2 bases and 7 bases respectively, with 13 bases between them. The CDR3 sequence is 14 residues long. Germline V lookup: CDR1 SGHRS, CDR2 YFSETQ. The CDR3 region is CASSFGGQGQPQHF. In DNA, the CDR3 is TGCGCCAGCAGCTTCGGGGGGCAAGGACAGCCCCAGCATTTT. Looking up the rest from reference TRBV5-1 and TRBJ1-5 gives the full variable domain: KAGVTQTPRYLIKTRGQQVTLSCSPISGHRSVSWYQQTPGQGLQFLFEYFSETQRNKGNFPGRFSGRQFSNSRSEMNVSTLELGDSALYLCASSFGGQGQPQHFGDGTRLSIL.

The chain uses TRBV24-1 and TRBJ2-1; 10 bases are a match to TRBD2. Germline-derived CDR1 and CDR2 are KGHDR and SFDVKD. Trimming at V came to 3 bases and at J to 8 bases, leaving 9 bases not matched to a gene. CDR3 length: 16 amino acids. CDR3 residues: CATSDVTSGTFDEQFF. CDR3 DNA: TGTGCCACCAGTGATGTAACTAGCGGGACATTCGATGAGCAGTTCTTC.

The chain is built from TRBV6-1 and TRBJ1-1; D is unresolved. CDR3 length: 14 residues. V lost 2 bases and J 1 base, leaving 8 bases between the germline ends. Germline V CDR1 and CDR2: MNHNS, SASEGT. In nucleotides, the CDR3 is TGTGCCAGCAGTGAAAAAACGGGGAACACTGAAGCTTTCTTT. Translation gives CASSEKTGNTEAFF.

The CDR3 loop reads CASYLAVSSTQYF. The CDR3 nucleotides read TGTGCCAGCTATTTAGCGGTGTCGTCTACGCAGTATTTT. The gene calls are TRBV18 and TRBJ2-3, with D perhaps TRBD2 (6 bases). Germline V CDR1 and CDR2: KGHSH, LQKENI. The CDR3 has 13 residues. With 7 bases removed from V and 8 bases from J, the gap between germline ends came to 16 bases.

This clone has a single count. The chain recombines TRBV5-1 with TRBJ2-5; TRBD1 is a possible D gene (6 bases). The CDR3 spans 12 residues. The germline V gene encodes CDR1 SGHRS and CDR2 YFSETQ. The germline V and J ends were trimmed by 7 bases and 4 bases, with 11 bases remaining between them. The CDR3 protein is CASFTGRETQYF. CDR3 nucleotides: TGCGCCAGCTTTACAGGGAGAGAGACCCAGTACTTC.

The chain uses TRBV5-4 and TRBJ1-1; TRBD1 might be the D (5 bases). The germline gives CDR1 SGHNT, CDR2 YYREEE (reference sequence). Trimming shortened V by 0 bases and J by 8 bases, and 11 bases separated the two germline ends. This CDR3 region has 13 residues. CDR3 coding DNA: TGTGCCAGCAGCTTGGGGGGCCGGCTCGAAGCTTTCTTT. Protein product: CASSLGGRLEAFF.

The CDR3 loop is CASSFDRNTEAFF. The DNA for the CDR3 is TGTGCCAGCAGCTTCGACAGGAACACTGAAGCTTTCTTT. This chain links TRBV11-2 with TRBJ1-1, with D maybe TRBD1 (5 bases). CDR1 is SGHAT, CDR2 FQNNGV, per germline. V lost 3 bases and J 1 base, leaving 6 bases between the germline ends. This CDR3 has 13 residues.

In DNA form, the CDR3 reads TGCGCCAGCAGCTTGGGGGGCGCGGGGGGATCAAGGTATACGCAGTATTTT. Translated, it gives CASSLGGAGGSRYTQYF. The V gene is TRBV5-1, the J gene TRBJ2-3; 8 nucleotides line up with TRBD2. After removal of 0 bases from V and 7 bases from J, the junction contained 13 bases not matched to a gene. The germline CDR1 and CDR2 sequences are SGHRS and YFSETQ. The CDR3 length is 17 residues.

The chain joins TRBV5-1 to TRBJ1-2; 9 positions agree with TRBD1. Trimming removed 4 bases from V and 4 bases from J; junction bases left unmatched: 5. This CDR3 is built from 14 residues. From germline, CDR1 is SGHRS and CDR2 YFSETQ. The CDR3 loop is CASSPQTGGYGYTF. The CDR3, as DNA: TGCGCCAGCAGCCCACAGACAGGGGGCTATGGCTACACCTTC.

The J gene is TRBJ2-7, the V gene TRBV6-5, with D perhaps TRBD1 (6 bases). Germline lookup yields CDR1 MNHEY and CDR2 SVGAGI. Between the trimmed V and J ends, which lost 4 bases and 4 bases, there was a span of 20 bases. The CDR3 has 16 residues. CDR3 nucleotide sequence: TGTGCCAGCAGTTCCAGCGCGGACAGCCTTCCTTACGAGCAGTACTTC. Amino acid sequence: CASSSSADSLPYEQYF.

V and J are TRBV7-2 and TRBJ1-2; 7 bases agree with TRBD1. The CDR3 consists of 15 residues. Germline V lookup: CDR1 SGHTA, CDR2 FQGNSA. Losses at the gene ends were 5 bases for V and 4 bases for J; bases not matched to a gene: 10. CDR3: CASSPLAGGLYGYTF. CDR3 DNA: TGTGCCAGCAGCCCCCTCGCAGGGGGGCTCTATGGCTACACCTTC.